This T cell receptor beta chain was documented in a study of T-cell memory formation after mild COVID-19. Across the study: The TCR clusters were mostly specific to one donor. Study results and limitations: CM and EM subsets held most contracting CD4+ clones; EMRA held CD8+ ones.

This CDR3 region has 12 residues. V trimming: 6 bases; J trimming: 7 bases; junction bases outside the gene matches: 3. Germline CDR1 and CDR2: SNHLY and FYNNEI. 5'RACE, which relied on constant-segment primers, yielded TCR alpha and TCR beta cDNA libraries carrying sample barcodes and UMIs. TCRdb analysed the 5' RACE reads with MiXCR anew, one entry per CDR3 protein. The profile shows roughly 240,000 distinct CDR3 sequences, about a sixth of them singletons. This clonotype was found a few times. Antigen: not known. J is TRBJ1-2 and V is TRBV2; 9 nucleotides match TRBD1. The sequencing input was PBMCs or a T cell subset sorted from them (not recorded which). The sequence derives from a man younger than 35 who had mild COVID-19 (a few samples of this study predate the infection). Cell type and time point are not known. The CDR3 DNA is TGTGCCAGCAGATGGACAGGGGCTGGCTACACCTTC. It yields the protein CASRWTGAGYTF.